This record covers a single TCR beta chain. TCRdb reprocessed the 5' RACE reads via MiXCR and lists one record per CDR3 protein. Of more than 40,000 distinct CDR3 sequences detected, less than 8.5% appear once; the ten largest clones hold more than 7.5%. The data originate from a study of early T cells in non-severe SARS-CoV-2 infection. The CDR3 extends over 13 amino acids. V was pared by 5 bases and J by 4 bases, with 11 bases between. The clonotype comes from an adult who was a healthcare worker with PCR-confirmed SARS-CoV-2 infection or an uninfected control (not recorded which). The specimen sequenced was whole blood. The rearrangement joins TRBV12-3 or TRBV12-4 to TRBJ1-2; tentative D call: TRBD1 (5 bases). CDR3 bases: TGTGCCAGCAGTGTGGACAAAATCTATGGCTACACCTTC. Translated, it gives CASSVDKIYGYTF.